A single sample is the source of the 6 T cell receptor beta chains below, sequenced in a study of shared clonotypes between healthy human individuals. Using immunoSEQ multiplex PCR, the repertoire was profiled, and TCRdb retains in-frame clones only, with some absent. The sample has about half a million clones; 65% to 85% are singletons. Sequencing was carried out using PBMCs. These receptors all come from a middle-aged woman in good health. Some clones in this sample may be carry-over from other donors' samples.

This clone was seen a few times. The J gene is TRBJ2-5, the V gene TRBV5-4, with TRBD2 identical over 13 bases. The germline CDR1 and CDR2 sequences are SGHNT and YYREEE (reference sequence). CDR3 length: 16 residues. The ends lost 4 bases at V and 1 base at J; junction bases unmatched: 4. The CDR3, as DNA: TGTGCCAGCAGCACGGGGACTAGCGGGACCCAAGAGACCCAGTACTTC. Its translation: CASSTGTSGTQETQYF.

The chain is built from TRBV9 and TRBJ2-3; possibly TRBD2 for D (6 bases). Germline V gives CDR1 SGDLS, CDR2 YYNGEE. This CDR3 spans 13 amino acids. V was shortened by 10 bases and J by 1 base, with 13 bases between the two germline ends. In DNA form, the CDR3 reads TGTGCCGTGGGCGGGAACTGCACAGATACGCAGTATTTT. Encoded protein: CAVGGNCTDTQYF.

This chain links TRBV10-3 with TRBJ2-7; the match to TRBD1 covers 7 bases. Germline CDR1 is ENHRY and CDR2 is SYGVKD. This CDR3 is 12 amino acids long. Unmatched junction bases numbered 4, after V lost 7 bases and J lost 4 bases. This CDR3 is CAIKGAVYEQYF. The CDR3 DNA sequence: TGTGCCATCAAGGGGGCAGTATACGAGCAGTACTTC.

The rearrangement joins TRBV30 to TRBJ1-1, with a weak D call TRBD1 (6 bases). V was shortened by 3 bases and J by 11 bases, with 16 bases between the two germline ends. The germline V gene has CDR1 GTSNPN and CDR2 SVGIG (reference sequence). CDR3 length equals 12 residues. The CDR3 DNA sequence: TGTGCCTGGAGCGGGGGGGCCCCCGGGGCTTTCTTT. Translation gives CAWSGGAPGAFF.

The chain has TRBV27 and TRBJ2-2; D remains ambiguous. CDR1 MNHEY and CDR2 SMNVEV come from the germline V gene (reference sequence). There are 15 residues in the CDR3. The V gene lost 2 bases and the J gene lost 5 bases, with 12 bases spanning the gap. The CDR3 DNA follows: TGTGCCAGCAGTTTAGGGTGGCTTAGTACCGGGGAGCTGTTTTTT. It codes for CASSLGWLSTGELFF.

The V call is TRBV19, the J call TRBJ2-3, with D perhaps TRBD1 (6 bases). Trimming pared 6 bases from V and 1 base from J, leaving 8 bases between. Germline V gene data show CDR1 as LNHDA and CDR2 as SQIVND (reference sequence). The CDR3 is made up of 13 amino acids. CDR3 sequence: CASSSGGTDTQYF. DNA for the CDR3: TGTGCCAGTAGCTCAGGGGGCACAGATACGCAGTATTTT. Together with reference TRBV19 and TRBJ2-3, the CDR3 gives the full variable domain: DGGITQSPKYLFRKEGQNVTLSCEQNLNHDAMYWYRQDPGQGLRLIYYSQIVNDFQKGDIAEGYSVSREKKESFPLTVTSAQKNPTAFYLCASSSGGTDTQYFGPGTRLTVL.